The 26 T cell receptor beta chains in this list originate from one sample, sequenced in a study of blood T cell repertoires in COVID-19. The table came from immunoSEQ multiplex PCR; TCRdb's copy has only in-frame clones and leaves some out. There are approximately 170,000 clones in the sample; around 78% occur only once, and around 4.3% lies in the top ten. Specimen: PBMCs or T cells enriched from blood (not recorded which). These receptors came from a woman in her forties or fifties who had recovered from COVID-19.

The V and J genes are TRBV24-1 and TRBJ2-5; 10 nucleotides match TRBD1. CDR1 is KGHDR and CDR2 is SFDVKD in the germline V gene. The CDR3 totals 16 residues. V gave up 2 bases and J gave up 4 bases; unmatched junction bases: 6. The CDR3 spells CATSDSGQGDVETQYF. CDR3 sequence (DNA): TGTGCCACCAGTGATTCTGGACAGGGGGATGTAGAGACCCAGTACTTC.

The CDR3 DNA follows: TGCGCCAGCAGCCGGGACTACGGGGCGGAGACCCAGTACTTC. It yields the protein CASSRDYGAETQYF. J is TRBJ2-5 and V is TRBV4-1; the match to TRBD2 covers 7 bases. The length of the CDR3 is 14 residues. Trimming cost V 4 bases and J 5 bases; bases outside gene matches: 7. CDR1 and CDR2 (germline): MGHRA, YSYEKL.

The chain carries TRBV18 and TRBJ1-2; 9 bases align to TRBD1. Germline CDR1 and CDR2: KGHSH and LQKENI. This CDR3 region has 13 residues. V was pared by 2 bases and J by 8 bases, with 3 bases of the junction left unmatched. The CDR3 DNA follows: TGTGCCAGCTCACCAGGGGACAGGGACGGCTACACCTTC. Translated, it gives CASSPGDRDGYTF.

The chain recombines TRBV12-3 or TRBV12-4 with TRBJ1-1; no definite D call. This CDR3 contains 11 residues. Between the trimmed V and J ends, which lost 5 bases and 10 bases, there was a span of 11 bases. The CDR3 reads CASSISEGAFF. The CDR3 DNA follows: TGTGCCAGCAGTATATCTGAGGGAGCTTTCTTT.

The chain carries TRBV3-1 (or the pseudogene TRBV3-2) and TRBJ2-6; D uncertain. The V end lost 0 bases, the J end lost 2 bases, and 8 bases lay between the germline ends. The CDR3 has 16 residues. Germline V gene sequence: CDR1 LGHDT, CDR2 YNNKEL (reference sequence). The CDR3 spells CASSQDRRPGANVLTF. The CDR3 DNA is TGTGCCAGCAGCCAAGATCGCAGGCCTGGGGCCAACGTCCTGACTTTC.

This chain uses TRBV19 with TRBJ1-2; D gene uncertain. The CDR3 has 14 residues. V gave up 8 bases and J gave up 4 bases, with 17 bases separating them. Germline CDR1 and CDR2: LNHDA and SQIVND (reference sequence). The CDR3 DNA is TGTGCCAGTCTGAAGCAGCGTGTCGGCTATGGCTACACCTTC. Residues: CASLKQRVGYGYTF.

The DNA for the CDR3 is TGTGCCAGCAGCACACGACAGGGAATCCACAATGAGCAGTTCTTC. It codes for CASSTRQGIHNEQFF. The rearrangement joins TRBV3-1 (or the pseudogene TRBV3-2) to TRBJ2-1, with 7 bases that match TRBD1. Germline CDR1 and CDR2: LGHDT and YNNKEL (reference sequence). Trimming took 5 bases from V and 5 from J; bases not matched to a gene: 9. CDR3 length: 15 residues.

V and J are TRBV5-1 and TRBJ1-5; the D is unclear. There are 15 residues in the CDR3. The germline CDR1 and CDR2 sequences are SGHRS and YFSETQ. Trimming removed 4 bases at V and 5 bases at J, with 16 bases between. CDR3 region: CASSVDGGGYQPQHF. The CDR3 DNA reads TGCGCCAGCAGCGTGGACGGCGGAGGTTATCAGCCCCAGCATTTT.

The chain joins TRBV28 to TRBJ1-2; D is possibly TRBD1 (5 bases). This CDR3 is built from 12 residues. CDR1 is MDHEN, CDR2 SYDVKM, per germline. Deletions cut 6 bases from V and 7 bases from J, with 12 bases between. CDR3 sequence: CASSYRTIGYTF. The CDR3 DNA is TGTGCCAGCAGCTATCGGACAATTGGCTACACCTTC.

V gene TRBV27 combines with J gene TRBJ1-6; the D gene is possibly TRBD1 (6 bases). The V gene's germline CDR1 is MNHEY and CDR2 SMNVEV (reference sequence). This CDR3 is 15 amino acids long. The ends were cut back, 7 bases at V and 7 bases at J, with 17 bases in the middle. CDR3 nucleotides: TGTGCCAGCACCCCGGCAGGGGTACGGAATTCACCCCTCCACTTT. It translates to CASTPAGVRNSPLHF.

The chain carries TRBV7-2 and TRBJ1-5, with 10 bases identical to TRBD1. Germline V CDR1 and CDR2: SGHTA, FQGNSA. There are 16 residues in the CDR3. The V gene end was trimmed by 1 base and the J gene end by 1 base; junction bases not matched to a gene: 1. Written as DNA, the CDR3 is TGTGCCAGCAGCTTAGGGGGACAGGGGAGCAATCAGCCCCAGCATTTT. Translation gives CASSLGGQGSNQPQHF.

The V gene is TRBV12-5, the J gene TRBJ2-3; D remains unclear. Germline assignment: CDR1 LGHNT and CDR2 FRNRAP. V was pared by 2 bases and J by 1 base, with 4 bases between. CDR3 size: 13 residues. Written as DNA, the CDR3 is TGTGCTAGTGGTTTGACGGGCACAGATACGCAGTATTTT. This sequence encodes CASGLTGTDTQYF.

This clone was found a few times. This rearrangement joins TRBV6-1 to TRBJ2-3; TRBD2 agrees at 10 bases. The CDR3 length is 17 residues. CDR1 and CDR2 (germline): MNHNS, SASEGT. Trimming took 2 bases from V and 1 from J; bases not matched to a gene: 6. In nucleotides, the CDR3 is TGTGCCAGCAGTGAAAGGATAGGGACTAGCGGCACAGATACGCAGTATTTT. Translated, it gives CASSERIGTSGTDTQYF.

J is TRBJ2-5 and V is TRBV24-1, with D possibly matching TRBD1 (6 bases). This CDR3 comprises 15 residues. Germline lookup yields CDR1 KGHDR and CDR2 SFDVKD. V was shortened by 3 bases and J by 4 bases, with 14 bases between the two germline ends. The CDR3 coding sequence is TGTGCCACCAGTGATACCACAGGGAAAGGAGAGACCCAGTACTTC. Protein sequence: CATSDTTGKGETQYF.

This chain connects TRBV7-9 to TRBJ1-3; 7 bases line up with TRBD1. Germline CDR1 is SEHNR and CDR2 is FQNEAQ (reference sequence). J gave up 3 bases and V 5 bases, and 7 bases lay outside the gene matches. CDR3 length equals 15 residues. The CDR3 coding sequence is TGTGCCAGCAGCCAGGGACAGATATTTGGAAACACCATATATTTT. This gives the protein CASSQGQIFGNTIYF.

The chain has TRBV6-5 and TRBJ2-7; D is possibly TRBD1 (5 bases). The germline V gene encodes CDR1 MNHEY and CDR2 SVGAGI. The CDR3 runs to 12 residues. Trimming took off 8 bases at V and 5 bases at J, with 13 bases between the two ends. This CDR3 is CASSRQGNEQYV. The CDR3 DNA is TGTGCCAGCTCCCGTCAGGGCAACGAGCAGTACGTC.

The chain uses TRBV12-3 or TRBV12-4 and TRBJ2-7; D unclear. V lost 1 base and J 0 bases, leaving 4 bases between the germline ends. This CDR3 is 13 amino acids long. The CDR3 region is CASSLGGSYEQYV. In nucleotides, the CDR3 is TGTGCCAGCAGTTTAGGAGGCTCCTACGAGCAGTACGTC.

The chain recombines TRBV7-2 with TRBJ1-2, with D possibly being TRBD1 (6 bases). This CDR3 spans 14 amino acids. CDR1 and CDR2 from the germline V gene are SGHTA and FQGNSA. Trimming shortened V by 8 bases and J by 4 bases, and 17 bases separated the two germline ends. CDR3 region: CASQLGGPSYGYTF. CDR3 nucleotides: TGTGCCAGCCAACTCGGGGGGCCCAGCTATGGCTACACCTTC.

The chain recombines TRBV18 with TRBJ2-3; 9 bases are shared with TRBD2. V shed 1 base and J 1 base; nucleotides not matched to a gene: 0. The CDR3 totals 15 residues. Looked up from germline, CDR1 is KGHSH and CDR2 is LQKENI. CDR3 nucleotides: TGTGCCAGCTCACCACGGACTAGCGGCACAGATACGCAGTATTTT. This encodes CASSPRTSGTDTQYF.

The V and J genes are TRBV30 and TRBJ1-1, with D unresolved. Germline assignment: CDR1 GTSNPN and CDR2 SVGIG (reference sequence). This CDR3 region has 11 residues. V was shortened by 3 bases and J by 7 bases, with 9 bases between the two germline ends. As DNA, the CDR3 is TGTGCCTGGAGGCTAAGCCGTGAAGCTTTCTTT. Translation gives CAWRLSREAFF.

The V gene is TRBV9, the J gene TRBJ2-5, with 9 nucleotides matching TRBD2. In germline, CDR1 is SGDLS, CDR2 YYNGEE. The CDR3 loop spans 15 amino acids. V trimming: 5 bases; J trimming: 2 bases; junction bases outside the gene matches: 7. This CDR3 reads CASSISGRSQETQYF. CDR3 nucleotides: TGTGCCAGCAGTATAAGCGGGAGGTCTCAAGAGACCCAGTACTTC. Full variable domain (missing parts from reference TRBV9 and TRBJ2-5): DSGVTQTPKHLITATGQRVTLRCSPRSGDLSVYWYQQSLDQGLQFLIQYYNGEERAKGNILERFSAQQFPDLHSELNLSSLELGDSALYFCASSISGRSQETQYFGPGTRLLVL.

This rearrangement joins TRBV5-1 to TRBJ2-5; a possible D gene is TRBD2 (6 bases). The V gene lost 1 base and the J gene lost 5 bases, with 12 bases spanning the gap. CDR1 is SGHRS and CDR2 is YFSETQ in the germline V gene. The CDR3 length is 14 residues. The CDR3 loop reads CASSLWAGIETQYF. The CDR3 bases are TGCGCCAGCAGCTTGTGGGCGGGAATCGAGACCCAGTACTTC.

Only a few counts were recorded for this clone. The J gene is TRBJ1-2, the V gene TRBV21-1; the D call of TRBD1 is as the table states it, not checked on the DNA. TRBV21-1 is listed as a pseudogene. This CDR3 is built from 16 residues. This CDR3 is CASSNREDRGQRGYTF. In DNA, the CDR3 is TGTGCCAGCAGCAATAGGGAGGACAGGGGGCAACGAGGCTACACCTTC.

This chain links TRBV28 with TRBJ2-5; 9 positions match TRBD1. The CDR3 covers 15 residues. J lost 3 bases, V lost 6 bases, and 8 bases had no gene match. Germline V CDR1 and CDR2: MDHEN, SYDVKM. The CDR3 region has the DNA TGTGCCAGCAGAAAGGGGGGGACAGGGAAAGAGACCCAGTACTTC. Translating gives CASRKGGTGKETQYF.

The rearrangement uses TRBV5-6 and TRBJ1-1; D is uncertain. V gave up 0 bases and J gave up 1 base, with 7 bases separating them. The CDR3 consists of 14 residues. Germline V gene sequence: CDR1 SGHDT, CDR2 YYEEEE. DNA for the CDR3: TGTGCCAGCAGCTTGGCCAGAAGGAACACTGAAGCTTTCTTT. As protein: CASSLARRNTEAFF.

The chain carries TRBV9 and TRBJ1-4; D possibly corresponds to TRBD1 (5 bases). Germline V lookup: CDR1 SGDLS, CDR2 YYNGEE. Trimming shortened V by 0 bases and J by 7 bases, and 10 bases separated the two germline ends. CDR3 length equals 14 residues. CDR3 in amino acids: CASSVGGLSEKLFF. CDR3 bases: TGTGCCAGCAGCGTAGGGGGCTTAAGTGAAAAACTGTTTTTT.